Following are 21 T cell receptor beta chains from one sample sequenced in a study of shared clonotypes between healthy human individuals. Assay: immunoSEQ multiplex PCR; the TCRdb copy retains only in-frame clones and omits some. The table lists some 800,000 clones, about 91% of them singletons. Selected positively for CCR7 and CD45RO-negative, naive CD8 cells excluded terminally differentiated effector memory CD45RA+ cells. The sequenced sample consisted of naive CD8+ T cells sorted from blood. All receptors come from a man aged 30-40 years in good health.

This rearrangement joins TRBV7-9 to TRBJ1-1; D not certain. CDR3 length: 16 amino acids. V was cut by 5 bases and J by 0 bases, with 16 bases left in between. CDR1 is SEHNR and CDR2 is FQNEAQ in the germline V gene (reference sequence). CDR3: CASSPMGRGLNTEAFF. CDR3 nucleotides: TGTGCCAGCAGCCCAATGGGCCGTGGGTTGAACACTGAAGCTTTCTTT.

Remarks on this clone: At one end, the junction sequence differs from germline, possibly due to a read error. The chain uses TRBV6-1 and TRBJ1-1; the D gene is possibly TRBD1 (5 bases). The germline V gene has CDR1 MNHNS and CDR2 SASEGT. The CDR3 totals 15 residues. The CDR3 loop is CTSSELSRVYTEAFF. The CDR3 nucleotides read TGTACCAGCAGTGAATTATCCAGGGTGTACACTGAAGCTTTCTTT.

The chain couples TRBV6-5 to TRBJ2-1; D remains unclear. Germline V gives CDR1 MNHEY, CDR2 SVGAGI. CDR3 length: 15 amino acids. Trimming pared 0 bases from V and 4 bases from J, leaving 10 bases between. The CDR3 reads CASSYSIGSYNEQFF. The CDR3 DNA is TGTGCCAGCAGTTACTCGATAGGATCTTACAATGAGCAGTTCTTC.

Concerning this clone itself: One end of the junction is discordant with germline, which a read error may explain. V gene TRBV7-9 combines with J gene TRBJ2-2; D remains unclear. The CDR3 extends over 16 amino acids. Germline-derived CDR1 and CDR2 are SEHNR and FQNEAQ (reference sequence). The CDR3 sequence: CASTLGTVPNTGELFF. The DNA of the CDR3 is TGTGCCAGCACCTTAGGAACGGTTCCTAACACCGGGGAGCTGTTTTTT. Using reference TRBV7-9 and TRBJ2-2 for the parts outside the CDR3, the full variable domain is DTGVSQNPRHKITKRGQNVTFRCDPISEHNRLYWYRQTLGQGPEFLTYFQNEAQLEKSRLLSDRFSAERPKGSFSTLEIQRTEQGDSAMYLCASTLGTVPNTGELFFGEGSRLTVL.

The V call is TRBV5-1, the J call TRBJ2-1; tentative D call: TRBD2 (6 bases). The ends were cut back, 0 bases at V and 9 bases at J, with 19 bases in the middle. The CDR3 runs to 16 residues. CDR1 is SGHRS and CDR2 is YFSETQ in the germline V gene. CDR3 sequence: CASSLAAGQGGIEQFF. The CDR3 DNA follows: TGCGCCAGCAGCTTGGCTGCGGGGCAGGGTGGGATTGAGCAGTTCTTC. The full variable domain, completed using reference TRBV5-1 and TRBJ2-1, is KAGVTQTPRYLIKTRGQQVTLSCSPISGHRSVSWYQQTPGQGLQFLFEYFSETQRNKGNFPGRFSGRQFSNSRSEMNVSTLELGDSALYLCASSLAAGQGGIEQFFGPGTRLTVL.

The rearrangement joins TRBV27 to TRBJ2-7; maybe TRBD2 (6 bases). The CDR3 consists of 16 residues. Trimming stripped 2 bases from V and 2 bases from J, with 16 bases between. In germline, CDR1 is MNHEY, CDR2 SMNVEV (reference sequence). The CDR3 DNA is TGTGCCAGCAGTTTAAACCCCGGGACTCTTCCCTACGAGCAGTACTTC. Encoded protein: CASSLNPGTLPYEQYF.

This chain joins TRBV14 and TRBJ2-1; no clear D gene. This CDR3 region has 13 residues. The germline V gene encodes CDR1 SGHDN and CDR2 FVKESK. V was cut by 1 base and J by 6 bases, with 7 bases left in between. CDR3 protein: CASSQGSINEQFF. The DNA for the CDR3 is TGTGCCAGCAGCCAAGGATCAATCAATGAGCAGTTCTTC.

The gene calls are TRBV6-5 and TRBJ1-2; 7 bases fit TRBD1. In germline, CDR1 is MNHEY, CDR2 SVGAGI. This CDR3 is 14 amino acids long. J lost 3 bases, V lost 2 bases, and 3 bases had no gene match. CDR3 sequence (DNA): TGTGCCAGCAGTTACCTTGGACAGGACTATGGCTACACCTTC. Its translation: CASSYLGQDYGYTF.

The V and J genes are TRBV28 and TRBJ2-5, with 10 bases that match TRBD2. V was clipped by 4 bases and J by 0 bases; unmatched bases: 11. CDR3 length: 18 amino acids. Germline assignment: CDR1 MDHEN and CDR2 SYDVKM. The CDR3 DNA reads as TGTGCCAGCAGTTCTCAATATAGGGGACTAGCGTACCAAGAGACCCAGTACTTC. This codes for CASSSQYRGLAYQETQYF.

Comments on this clone: The same CDR3 is also encoded by other DNA sequences in this sample. This chain links TRBV27 with TRBJ2-7, with D perhaps matching TRBD2 (5 bases). V lost 4 bases, J lost 3 bases, and 7 bases lay in between. Germline values: CDR1 MNHEY, CDR2 SMNVEV (reference sequence). This CDR3 is built from 12 residues. The CDR3 region is CASSSRGYEQYF. CDR3 sequence (DNA): TGTGCCAGCAGTTCCCGGGGCTACGAGCAGTACTTC.

This clone was recorded a few times. This chain joins TRBV20-1 and TRBJ2-7, with TRBD2 identical over 7 bases. CDR3 length: 11 amino acids. With 5 bases clipped from V and 5 bases from J, the junction kept 3 bases outside the gene matches. Germline-derived CDR1 and CDR2 are DFQATT and SNEGSKA (reference sequence). The CDR3 DNA sequence: TGCAGTGCTCCGCGGGGGAACGAGCAGTACTTC. This sequence encodes CSAPRGNEQYF.

This clone was seen a few times. This chain connects TRBV28 to TRBJ2-7; D might be TRBD2 (5 bases). In germline, CDR1 is MDHEN, CDR2 SYDVKM. Deletions cut 2 bases from V and 0 bases from J, with 8 bases between. CDR3 size: 14 residues. The CDR3 region has the DNA TGTGCCAGCAGTTTACGGGGTGCCTCCTACGAGCAGTACTTC. Translation: CASSLRGASYEQYF.

As concerns this clone: The junction and the germline gene differ at one end; a read error may be behind it. This chain joins TRBV29-1 and TRBJ2-5; either TRBD1 or TRBD2 may fit D (5 bases each). Per germline, CDR1 SQVTM and CDR2 ANQGSEA. The CDR3 is 16 residues long. The CDR3 reads CSAEGVDPRGLETQHF. The CDR3 region has the DNA TGCAGCGCCGAGGGAGTGGATCCAAGGGGCCTAGAGACCCAGCACTTC.

The chain has TRBV7-9 and TRBJ2-5, with 12 nucleotides matching TRBD1. The CDR3 spans 16 residues. Per germline, CDR1 SEHNR and CDR2 FQNEAQ (reference sequence). With V trimmed by 3 bases and J by 3 bases, 5 bases remained unmatched. The CDR3 loop reads CASSFRDRGPEETQYF. CDR3 bases: TGTGCCAGCAGCTTCAGGGACAGGGGGCCTGAAGAGACCCAGTACTTC.

This clone was found once. CDR3 DNA sequence: TGTGCCAGCAGCGGCTCCGGGGGAGCGGGAGAGTGGGAGGAGACCCAGTACTTC. It translates to CASSGSGGAGEWEETQYF. The chain employs TRBV7-9 and TRBJ2-5; 8 bases align to TRBD2. Trimming at V came to 5 bases and at J to 5 bases, leaving 19 bases not matched to a gene. The germline gives CDR1 SEHNR, CDR2 FQNEAQ (reference sequence). The CDR3 loop spans 18 amino acids.

The rearrangement joins TRBV4-3 to TRBJ2-2, with unresolved D. Germline CDR1 and CDR2: LGHNA and YSLEER. Deletions cut 0 bases from V and 7 bases from J, with 15 bases between. This CDR3 has 16 residues. The CDR3 is CASSQELGQKVGELFF. DNA of the CDR3: TGCGCCAGCAGCCAAGAGTTGGGCCAAAAGGTCGGGGAGCTGTTTTTT.

The chain carries TRBV7-6 and TRBJ2-3; D unresolved. In germline, CDR1 is SGHVS, CDR2 FNYEAQ. CDR3 length equals 13 residues. Trimming shortened V by 5 bases and J by 2 bases, and 8 bases separated the two germline ends. The CDR3 loop is CASSQTITDTQYF. The CDR3 DNA reads as TGTGCCAGCAGCCAAACCATCACAGATACGCAGTATTTT.

CDR3 amino acids: CAWSAHLLAGAYNEQFF. CDR3 nucleotide sequence: TGTGCCTGGAGTGCTCACTTACTAGCGGGGGCCTACAATGAGCAGTTCTTC. This chain links TRBV30 with TRBJ2-1, with 11 positions matching TRBD2. The CDR3 is 17 residues long. The germline V gene encodes CDR1 GTSNPN and CDR2 SVGIG (reference sequence). J was trimmed by 2 bases and V by 1 base; bases with no gene match: 7.

The chain combines TRBV13 with TRBJ2-1, with 8 bases fitting TRBD2. The trim removed 5 bases at V and 4 bases at J, leaving 7 bases unmatched. The germline gives CDR1 PRHDT, CDR2 FYEKMQ (reference sequence). This CDR3 contains 15 residues. The CDR3 loop reads CASSTLAVLYNEQFF. The CDR3 DNA follows: TGTGCCAGCAGCACACTAGCGGTACTATACAATGAGCAGTTCTTC.

This chain connects TRBV7-9 to TRBJ1-3, with D possibly matching TRBD1 (5 bases). Per the germline V gene, CDR1 is SEHNR and CDR2 is FQNEAQ (reference sequence). The CDR3 contains 17 residues. The V end was cut by 5 bases, the J end by 1 base, with 18 bases between. DNA of the CDR3: TGTGCCAGCAGCCCACAGGCGCAGGGCCGGTCTGGAAACACCATATATTTT. Translating gives CASSPQAQGRSGNTIYF.

This sequence joins TRBV27 and TRBJ1-2; no firm D call. V was clipped by 3 bases and J by 0 bases, with 8 bases between them. The CDR3 length is 14 residues. The germline gives CDR1 MNHEY, CDR2 SMNVEV (reference sequence). The CDR3 protein is CASSFSGTNYGYTF. CDR3 sequence (DNA): TGTGCCAGCAGTTTCTCGGGAACTAACTATGGCTACACCTTC.